A single T cell receptor delta chain is shown here with its context. Its recognized antigen is unknown. The amino acid sequence in TCRdb belongs to a much larger clone and departs from this DNA's translation at residue 4, likely a sequencing read error; the sequence shown is translated from the DNA. The sample is drawn from a study of γδ T cells in repeated Plasmodium falciparum infection (dated by TCRdb to the early 2020s). The study in broad terms: The natural-infection arm enrolled Malian children exposed to intense seasonal malaria transmission, compared against age and gender matched Australian children. Four controlled human malaria infections were administered to about 5 malaria-naive U.S. adults over about 600 days by bites from P. falciparum NF54-infected Anopheles stephensi mosquitoes. Samples from controlled-infection subjects were taken at baseline, right before selected infections, and 21 days after each infection. In the study, the shaping of the human gammadelta T cell repertoire by repeated Plasmodium falciparum infection was examined using natural infection in Mali and controlled human malaria infection. Malian gammadelta TCR repertoires were analysed cross-sectionally during no-transmission periods and longitudinally across acute febrile malaria episodes. Paper-wide results and their limitations: In Vdelta2-negative gammadelta TCR repertoires, which were largely Vdelta1+, repeated controlled infections appeared to drive waves of new clonotype selection. Generalizability was limited because the Malian cohort was drawn from a small rural village of predominantly one ethnic group. Compared with Australian children, Malian children appeared to have Vdelta2-negative gammadelta TCR repertoires that were more clonally expanded, less diverse and less shared. Because the controlled-infection cohort was small, analysis of inter-individual variability in gammadelta T cell responses was limited. Vgamma9/Vdelta2+ TCR repertoires kept a highly stable polyclonal repertoire across time and infection, and many TCRgamma sequences overlapped between individuals.

For bulk TCR repertoire analysis, Vgamma9/Vdelta2+ and Vdelta2-negative gammadelta T cell populations were isolated by flow sorting from peripheral blood mononuclear cells. Library creation used multiplex PCR. The instrument given in TCRdb is Illumina MiSeq. Both TCR gamma (TRG) and TCR delta (TRD) chains were sequenced from each sorted gammadelta T cell sample. In the paper's pipeline: The repertoire analyses used clonotype tree plots, the accumulated frequency of the top 20 clonotypes, and diversity index (DI) and D75 metrics. TCRdb reprocessed the public data with the CATT caller; entries with the same nucleotide sequence were combined afterwards. TCRdb, rather than the study authors, made the V and J calls. Counted in this sample were roughly 93,000 delta-chain clones; over 0.75% of them appeared once. Jointly, the top ten make up more than 9% of the sample. The CDR3 covers 18 residues, taking in both the cysteine and the phenylalanine. Left in the record is the CDR3 DNA by itself, 54 bases read in frame from the first base. The germline V gene specifies GEAIGNYY as CDR1 and EKD as CDR2. V loses 6 bases at its end and J loses 2 bases; junction bases beyond the gene matches: 14.

Sequencing was carried out using gamma-delta T cells from blood. The receptor was derived from a pool of human donors (malaria-infected and uninfected, not separated). The chain is made from TRDV2 and TRDJ1; TRDD3 matches 13 bases in the middle. TCRdb leaves out the J gene; it was filled in here by matching the DNA to germline. The bases read TGTGCCTGTAATCCAATTACTGGGGGATACGGGAGGACCGATAAACTCATCTTT. This sequence encodes CACNPITGGYGRTDKLIF.